Presented here are 28 T cell receptor beta chains from one specimen sequenced in a study of T cell responses to AZD1222 COVID-19 vaccine. The method was immunoSEQ multiplex PCR; TCRdb's version includes in-frame clones alone and lacks a portion of them. This table holds more than 95,000 clones, about 87% found once. Here the sequenced sample was peripheral blood, taken on day 0 of AZD1222 vaccination. Receptors were obtained from an adult in good health.

The chain is built from TRBV5-1 and TRBJ2-7, with D possibly matching TRBD2 (6 bases). V shed 3 bases and J shed 3 bases, with 13 bases lying between them. The CDR3 has 14 amino acids. CDR1 SGHRS and CDR2 YFSETQ come from the germline V gene. CDR3 sequence: CASSYSSENYEQYF. CDR3 nucleotides: TGCGCCAGCAGCTATTCTAGCGAGAACTACGAGCAGTACTTC.

CDR3 sequence (DNA): TGTGCCAGCAGCGTACTCGGACAGACTGGAAACACTGAAGCTTTCTTT. Its protein is CASSVLGQTGNTEAFF. The rearrangement links TRBV9 to TRBJ1-1, with D perhaps matching TRBD1 (6 bases). Trimming took 1 base from V and 2 from J, leaving 15 bases between them. The CDR3 has 16 amino acids. Germline V CDR1 and CDR2: SGDLS, YYNGEE.

The chain combines TRBV25-1 with TRBJ2-1, with a weak D call TRBD2 (5 bases). The CDR3 length is 11 residues. Germline assignment: CDR1 MGHDK and CDR2 SYGVNS. Between the trimmed V and J ends, which lost 8 bases and 8 bases, there was a span of 10 bases. The CDR3 loop reads CASYGGDEQFF. Here the CDR3 DNA reads TGTGCCAGCTACGGAGGCGATGAGCAGTTCTTC.

Note on this clone: Within the sample, other DNA sequences also encode this same CDR3. The genes are TRBV19 and TRBJ1-5; D is perhaps TRBD1 (5 bases). CDR3 length: 14 residues. CDR1 and CDR2 (germline): LNHDA, SQIVND (reference sequence). V lost 3 bases and J 1 base, leaving 7 bases between the germline ends. In DNA, the CDR3 is TGTGCCAGTAGTATGTGGGGGAGCAATCAGCCCCAGCATTTT. Protein: CASSMWGSNQPQHF.

The rearrangement links TRBV29-1 to TRBJ2-7, with TRBD1 matching 9 bases. The V gene end was trimmed by 4 bases and the J gene end by 4 bases; junction bases not matched to a gene: 5. The length of the CDR3 is 13 residues. Germline loops: CDR1 SQVTM, CDR2 ANQGSEA. This CDR3 is CSVVGQGSYEQYF. CDR3 bases: TGCAGCGTTGTGGGACAGGGTTCGTACGAGCAGTACTTC.

The rearrangement joins TRBV18 to TRBJ2-7; 10 bases are shared with TRBD1. V lost 0 bases to trimming and J lost 2 bases; unmatched junction nucleotides: 1. The germline V gene has CDR1 KGHSH and CDR2 LQKENI. The CDR3 has 15 amino acids. This chain's CDR3 is CASSPPGQGTYEQYF. The CDR3 coding sequence is TGTGCCAGCTCACCACCGGGACAGGGGACCTACGAGCAGTACTTC.

The chain links TRBV5-1 to TRBJ1-6; D is uncertain. The CDR3 is 16 amino acids. Trimming cost V 4 bases and J 0 bases, with 11 bases left between them. Germline CDR1 reads SGHRS; CDR2 reads YFSETQ. The CDR3 protein is CASSPSGSSYNSPLHF. CDR3 sequence (DNA): TGCGCCAGCAGCCCGTCAGGCAGCTCCTATAATTCACCCCTCCACTTT. Full variable domain (rest looked up from reference TRBV5-1 and TRBJ1-6): KAGVTQTPRYLIKTRGQQVTLSCSPISGHRSVSWYQQTPGQGLQFLFEYFSETQRNKGNFPGRFSGRQFSNSRSEMNVSTLELGDSALYLCASSPSGSSYNSPLHFGNGTRLTVT.

This clone was observed a few times. This rearrangement joins TRBV27 to TRBJ2-7; the match to TRBD2 covers 8 bases. J gave up 5 bases and V 4 bases, and 10 bases lay outside the gene matches. Per germline, CDR1 MNHEY and CDR2 SMNVEV (reference sequence). The CDR3 has 15 residues. CDR3 region: CASSSSPGGLNEQYF. Here the CDR3 DNA reads TGTGCCAGCAGTTCATCCCCGGGGGGGCTCAACGAGCAGTACTTC.

The gene calls are TRBV7-3 and TRBJ2-7; D is unclear. This CDR3 contains 16 residues. Trimming shortened V by 6 bases and J by 6 bases, and 24 bases separated the two germline ends. Germline CDR1 reads SGHTA; CDR2 reads FQGTGA. The DNA of the CDR3 is TGTGCCAGCAGGCCTTACGTTCCCAGAGAAGTCGGCGAGCAGTACTTC. It is translated as CASRPYVPREVGEQYF.

This rearrangement joins TRBV27 to TRBJ1-2; a possible D gene is TRBD1 (5 bases). CDR3 length: 13 amino acids. The V gene lost 3 bases and the J gene lost 8 bases, with 13 bases spanning the gap. Germline values: CDR1 MNHEY, CDR2 SMNVEV (reference sequence). The CDR3 loop is CASSFLDTGGYTF. CDR3 nucleotide sequence: TGTGCCAGCAGTTTCTTGGACACTGGAGGCTACACCTTC.

This chain uses TRBV28 with TRBJ1-5; maybe TRBD1 (6 bases). V gave up 3 bases and J gave up 6 bases, with 15 bases separating them. Germline V CDR1 and CDR2: MDHEN, SYDVKM. The CDR3 totals 15 residues. CDR3 residues: CASSLEGGVGQPQHF. The CDR3 DNA is TGTGCCAGCAGTTTGGAGGGGGGGGTTGGTCAGCCCCAGCATTTT.

The V and J genes are TRBV28 and TRBJ1-2; 12 bases are shared with TRBD1. J gave up 6 bases and V 6 bases, and 11 bases lay outside the gene matches. CDR1 MDHEN and CDR2 SYDVKM come from the germline V gene. The CDR3 length is 16 residues. The CDR3 DNA reads TGTGCCAGCAGAGAAGAGGGGACAGGGGGCGAACATGGCTACACCTTC. Translated: CASREEGTGGEHGYTF.

V and J are TRBV19 and TRBJ1-5; 8 bases fit TRBD1. CDR1 and CDR2 from the germline V gene are LNHDA and SQIVND (reference sequence). The trim removed 8 bases at V and 10 bases at J, leaving 16 bases unmatched. The CDR3 contains 15 residues. For the CDR3, the DNA is TGTGCCAGTGGGGGGAGGGGGACAGGAAAGAAACCCCAGCATTTT. Amino acids: CASGGRGTGKKPQHF.

The V call is TRBV30, the J call TRBJ2-7, with D tentatively TRBD2 (5 bases). Germline V lookup: CDR1 GTSNPN, CDR2 SVGIG (reference sequence). The CDR3 spans 12 residues. Between the trimmed V and J ends, which lost 0 bases and 6 bases, there was a span of 9 bases. The CDR3 loop is CAWSVGGREQYF. In DNA, the CDR3 is TGTGCCTGGAGTGTCGGAGGACGCGAGCAGTACTTC.

The V and J genes are TRBV5-1 and TRBJ2-7, with 10 bases aligning to TRBD2. Trimming took 3 bases from V and 0 from J; bases not matched to a gene: 0. The CDR3 consists of 14 residues. CDR1 is SGHRS and CDR2 is YFSETQ in the germline V gene. CDR3 DNA sequence: TGCGCCAGCAGCTGGACTAGCGGCTCCTACGAGCAGTACTTC. It yields the protein CASSWTSGSYEQYF.

The V gene is TRBV28, the J gene TRBJ1-2; weak D call: TRBD1 (6 bases). The CDR3 has 15 amino acids. The germline CDR1 and CDR2 sequences are MDHEN and SYDVKM. Trimming pared 6 bases from V and 6 bases from J, leaving 20 bases between. As DNA, the CDR3 is TGTGCCAGCAGGTCCCAGGGGCTACCCTGGGATGGCTACACCTTC. This translates into CASRSQGLPWDGYTF.

The chain carries TRBV5-1 and TRBJ2-7; D may be TRBD1 (6 bases). The CDR3 covers 13 residues. Germline V lookup: CDR1 SGHRS, CDR2 YFSETQ. V was shortened by 0 bases and J by 7 bases, with 11 bases between the two germline ends. The CDR3 reads CASSLVGTPEQYF. In DNA, the CDR3 is TGCGCCAGCAGCTTGGTCGGGACACCAGAGCAGTACTTC.

This CDR3 is CASSDKGSTGELFF. The DNA for the CDR3 is TGTGCCAGCAGTGACAAGGGTAGCACCGGGGAGCTGTTTTTT. V is TRBV6-4 and J is TRBJ2-2; no reliable D call. CDR1 MRHNA and CDR2 SNTAGT come from the germline V gene. The CDR3 has 14 residues. The ends were cut back, 2 bases at V and 4 bases at J, with 8 bases in the middle.

The chain has TRBV7-9 and TRBJ2-7, with D hard to call. V was pared by 1 base and J by 2 bases, with 12 bases between. Germline V lookup: CDR1 SEHNR, CDR2 FQNEAQ (reference sequence). The length of the CDR3 is 15 residues. CDR3 sequence: CASSLEGLHPYEQYF. The CDR3 DNA is TGTGCCAGCAGCTTAGAGGGCTTACACCCCTACGAGCAGTACTTC.

This chain links TRBV14 with TRBJ1-5, with unresolved D. The CDR3 has 14 amino acids. The V gene lost 5 bases and the J gene lost 0 bases, with 8 bases spanning the gap. CDR1 SGHDN and CDR2 FVKESK come from the germline V gene. The CDR3 is CASSEAGSNQPQHF. CDR3 coding DNA: TGTGCCAGCAGCGAAGCGGGTAGCAATCAGCCCCAGCATTTT.

J is TRBJ1-6 and V is TRBV18; a possible D gene is TRBD1 (6 bases). Looked up from germline, CDR1 is KGHSH and CDR2 is LQKENI. The CDR3 runs to 15 residues. V shed 4 bases and J shed 6 bases, with 13 bases lying between them. The CDR3, as DNA: TGTGCCAGCTCACAGGGGGTTAGTGGTAATTCACCCCTCCACTTT. Amino acids: CASSQGVSGNSPLHF. Complete variable domain (other parts from reference TRBV18 and TRBJ1-6): NAGVMQNPRHLVRRRGQEARLRCSPMKGHSHVYWYRQLPEEGLKFMVYLQKENIIDESGMPKERFSAEFPKEGPSILRIQQVVRGDSAAYFCASSQGVSGNSPLHFGNGTRLTVT.

The rearrangement uses TRBV5-5 and TRBJ1-1; D is perhaps TRBD1 (6 bases). Germline V gene sequence: CDR1 SGHKS, CDR2 YYEKEE (reference sequence). This CDR3 has 16 amino acids. Trimming removed 4 bases at V and 3 bases at J, with 19 bases between. The CDR3 nucleotides read TGTGCCAGCAGCATCTACCGGGGGGGCGAGGACACTGAAGCTTTCTTT. It codes for CASSIYRGGEDTEAFF.

Worth noting for this clone: The same CDR3 is also encoded by other DNA sequences in this sample. The chain links TRBV18 to TRBJ2-5; no clear D. Germline V gives CDR1 KGHSH, CDR2 LQKENI. V dropped 3 bases and J dropped 3 bases, with 2 bases sitting between them. The CDR3 is 11 residues long. The CDR3 nucleotides read TGTGCCAGCTCACCGGAAGAGACCCAGTACTTC. Its translation: CASSPEETQYF.

The chain employs TRBV4-3 and TRBJ2-4, with 10 bases matching TRBD1. The CDR3 has 13 amino acids. The germline V gene has CDR1 LGHNA and CDR2 YSLEER. J lost 7 bases, V lost 3 bases, and 0 bases had no gene match. The CDR3 spells CASSQDRGNIQYF. The DNA of the CDR3 is TGCGCCAGCAGCCAGGACAGGGGGAACATTCAGTACTTC.

This clone has only a few counts. The rearrangement uses TRBV18 and TRBJ1-4; 9 bases agree with TRBD1. The ends lost 3 bases at V and 5 bases at J; junction bases unmatched: 1. The germline gives CDR1 KGHSH, CDR2 LQKENI. The CDR3 totals 14 residues. CDR3 sequence reads: CASSPGTGNEKLFF. The CDR3 DNA reads as TGTGCCAGCTCACCCGGGACAGGGAATGAAAAACTGTTTTTT.

CDR3 sequence: CASSPDTDTQYF. CDR3 nucleotides: TGTGCCAGCTCACCAGATACAGATACGCAGTATTTT. The rearrangement uses TRBV18 and TRBJ2-3; D not certain. The CDR3 is 12 residues long. The germline V gene encodes CDR1 KGHSH and CDR2 LQKENI. Trimming stripped 2 bases from V and 3 bases from J, with 3 bases between.

In its sample, this clone was seen once. V and J are TRBV28 and TRBJ2-3, with 10 bases lining up with TRBD2. CDR3 length: 15 amino acids. CDR1 MDHEN and CDR2 SYDVKM come from the germline V gene. V gave up 4 bases and J gave up 4 bases; unmatched junction bases: 5. The CDR3: CASSSLSGRADTQYF. The CDR3 DNA sequence: TGTGCCAGCAGTTCTTTAAGCGGGAGGGCAGATACGCAGTATTTT.

The V and J genes are TRBV9 and TRBJ1-2, with D unclear. Germline values: CDR1 SGDLS, CDR2 YYNGEE. V lost 2 bases, J lost 3 bases, and 8 bases lay in between. CDR3 length equals 13 residues. The CDR3 spells CASSVGQYYGYTF. Written as DNA, the CDR3 is TGTGCCAGCAGCGTCGGTCAGTACTATGGCTACACCTTC.